The 19 T cell receptor beta chains in this list originate from one sample, sequenced in a study of T cell responses to AZD1222 COVID-19 vaccine. Repertoires were generated with immunoSEQ multiplex PCR, while TCRdb's copy carries only in-frame clones and drops some. The data show about 190,000 clones, about 89% seen once. This material consisted of peripheral blood, taken on day 0 of MenACWY control vaccination. The receptors shown here come from an adult in good health.

The gene calls are TRBV19 and TRBJ1-5; 7 bases match TRBD1. J was trimmed by 5 bases and V by 9 bases; bases with no gene match: 4. The CDR3 totals 12 residues. Germline V CDR1 and CDR2: LNHDA, SQIVND (reference sequence). The CDR3 spells CASGQADQPQHF. In DNA, the CDR3 is TGTGCCAGCGGACAGGCCGATCAGCCCCAGCATTTT. Complete variable domain (other parts from reference TRBV19 and TRBJ1-5): DGGITQSPKYLFRKEGQNVTLSCEQNLNHDAMYWYRQDPGQGLRLIYYSQIVNDFQKGDIAEGYSVSREKKESFPLTVTSAQKNPTAFYLCASGQADQPQHFGDGTRLSIL.

The genes are TRBV11-2 and TRBJ2-5, with D tentatively TRBD1 (5 bases). CDR1 is SGHAT and CDR2 is FQNNGV in the germline V gene. V was clipped by 1 base and J by 5 bases, with 11 bases between them. This CDR3 is 14 amino acids long. The CDR3 reads CASSLVRGRETQYF. The DNA for the CDR3 is TGTGCCAGCAGCTTAGTAAGGGGTCGCGAGACCCAGTACTTC.

The chain couples TRBV7-3 to TRBJ2-3, with TRBD2 matching over 7 bases. Germline V gives CDR1 SGHTA, CDR2 FQGTGA. The CDR3 is 18 residues long. Unmatched junction bases numbered 20, after V lost 4 bases and J lost 7 bases. CDR3 in DNA: TGTGCCAGCAGCTCCCTGCCGGGGGGAAGCGCCACCCTCTATACGCAGTATTTT. This codes for CASSSLPGGSATLYTQYF.

The J gene is TRBJ2-1, the V gene TRBV5-1; no clear D. V was trimmed by 0 bases and J by 6 bases, leaving 4 bases between them. Germline CDR1 SGHRS, CDR2 YFSETQ. CDR3 length: 12 residues. The CDR3 sequence: CASSLDGNEQFF. The DNA for the CDR3 is TGCGCCAGCAGCTTGGACGGCAATGAGCAGTTCTTC.

The chain uses TRBV13 and TRBJ2-7; 7 positions match TRBD1. Per the germline V gene, CDR1 is PRHDT and CDR2 is FYEKMQ (reference sequence). The CDR3 is 13 amino acids. Germline trimming cut 3 bases from V and 2 bases from J; bases unmatched to any gene: 1. CDR3 DNA sequence: TGTGCCAGCAGCTTGCAGGGGGCCTACGAGCAGTACTTC. This codes for CASSLQGAYEQYF.

This clone was counted between two and nine times. V and J are TRBV7-2 and TRBJ2-7, with a tentative D call TRBD2 (6 bases). V lost 1 base to trimming and J lost 12 bases, with 13 bases between them. Germline CDR1 and CDR2: SGHTA and FQGNSA. There are 12 residues in the CDR3. The CDR3, as DNA: TGTGCCAGCAGCTTAGGGCTGGGGACTGTGTACTTC. As protein: CASSLGLGTVYF.

The CDR3 protein is CASSKTGATNEKLFF. The CDR3 DNA reads as TGTGCCAGCAGTAAGACAGGGGCAACTAATGAAAAACTGTTTTTT. This chain uses TRBV6-5 with TRBJ1-4, with 8 positions matching TRBD1. Per the germline V gene, CDR1 is MNHEY and CDR2 is SVGAGI. The CDR3 consists of 15 residues. The trim removed 5 bases at V and 0 bases at J, leaving 2 bases unmatched.

The genes are TRBV6-5 and TRBJ2-7, with 7 bases aligning to TRBD1. The CDR3 is 15 amino acids. Looked up from germline, CDR1 is MNHEY and CDR2 is SVGAGI. With 0 bases clipped from V and 5 bases from J, the junction kept 7 bases outside the gene matches. The CDR3 sequence is CASSYSEGAIHEQYF. CDR3 nucleotides: TGTGCCAGCAGTTACTCTGAGGGGGCGATCCACGAGCAGTACTTC.

This clone was seen only once. The chain uses TRBV28 and TRBJ2-5; D not certain. CDR1 is MDHEN, CDR2 SYDVKM, per germline. Trimming shortened V by 7 bases and J by 5 bases, and 14 bases separated the two germline ends. The CDR3 is made up of 13 amino acids. The CDR3 DNA follows: TGTGCCAGCACCCCCCCTAGGCTGGAGACCCAGTACTTC. Translation gives CASTPPRLETQYF.

J is TRBJ2-2 and V is TRBV19, with 7 bases fitting TRBD1. This CDR3 spans 15 amino acids. Trimming took 5 bases from V and 4 from J; bases not matched to a gene: 7. Germline loops: CDR1 LNHDA, CDR2 SQIVND (reference sequence). As DNA, the CDR3 is TGTGCCAGTAGTCCCAGGACAGGAGCCACCGGGGAGCTGTTTTTT. Protein: CASSPRTGATGELFF.

The chain's CDR3 is CASSPRAGREQFF. The CDR3 DNA follows: TGCGCCAGCAGCCCCCGAGCGGGGAGGGAGCAGTTCTTC. This sequence joins TRBV4-1 and TRBJ2-1, with TRBD2 matching 7 bases. Germline V lookup: CDR1 MGHRA, CDR2 YSYEKL. Losses at the gene ends were 4 bases for V and 10 bases for J; bases not matched to a gene: 7. The CDR3 is 13 residues long.

The chain has TRBV6-5 and TRBJ1-1; D is perhaps TRBD1 (6 bases). V lost 6 bases and J 0 bases, leaving 8 bases between the germline ends. The CDR3 runs 13 residues. Germline values: CDR1 MNHEY, CDR2 SVGAGI. Written as DNA, the CDR3 is TGTGCCAGCAGACAGGGAGTGAACACTGAAGCTTTCTTT. It is translated as CASRQGVNTEAFF.

The chain uses TRBV3-1 (or the pseudogene TRBV3-2) and TRBJ1-5, with a weak D call TRBD1 (5 bases). V gave up 5 bases and J gave up 6 bases, with 11 bases separating them. This CDR3 is built from 13 residues. Germline-derived CDR1 and CDR2 are LGHDT and YNNKEL (reference sequence). CDR3 bases: TGTGCCAGCAGCGATCAGGGCGGTCAGCCCCAGCATTTT. It encodes CASSDQGGQPQHF.

The rearrangement uses TRBV28 and TRBJ1-5; 10 bases fit TRBD1. Losses at the gene ends were 6 bases for V and 0 bases for J; bases not matched to a gene: 8. Germline V gives CDR1 MDHEN, CDR2 SYDVKM. This CDR3 comprises 17 residues. The CDR3 loop reads CASSLPGTGDSNQPQHF. CDR3 coding DNA: TGTGCCAGCAGCCTGCCCGGGACAGGGGATAGCAATCAGCCCCAGCATTTT.

The chain employs TRBV7-9 and TRBJ2-7, with 7 bases matching TRBD1. Germline CDR1 reads SEHNR; CDR2 reads FQNEAQ (reference sequence). This CDR3 is built from 15 residues. The V and J ends lost 2 bases and 3 bases, in that order; junction bases with no gene match: 7. CDR3 DNA sequence: TGTGCCAGCAGCTTATACGGGACAGAGAACTACGAGCAGTACTTC. It is translated as CASSLYGTENYEQYF.

The rearrangement links TRBV20-1 to TRBJ2-7; 13 bases are shared with TRBD2. CDR1 is DFQATT and CDR2 is SNEGSKA in the germline V gene (reference sequence). CDR3 length equals 11 residues. CDR3 sequence: CGLAGEYEQYF. As DNA, the CDR3 is TGCGGACTAGCGGGAGAATACGAGCAGTACTTC.

The rearrangement links TRBV11-1 to TRBJ2-5; D is perhaps TRBD2 (7 bases). CDR3 length equals 16 residues. V lost 0 bases, J lost 3 bases, and 14 bases lay in between. The germline gives CDR1 SGHAT, CDR2 FQDESV (reference sequence). CDR3 in amino acids: CASSLAHGGREETQYF. The CDR3 DNA follows: TGTGCCAGCAGCTTAGCGCACGGGGGGCGTGAAGAGACCCAGTACTTC.

The rearrangement uses TRBV6-5 and TRBJ2-1; D possibly corresponds to TRBD1 (5 bases). Trimming shortened V by 2 bases and J by 2 bases, and 10 bases separated the two germline ends. Germline CDR1 reads MNHEY; CDR2 reads SVGAGI. This CDR3 comprises 15 residues. The CDR3 here is CASSYVTGTYNEQFF. The DNA of the CDR3 is TGTGCCAGCAGTTACGTTACAGGAACCTACAATGAGCAGTTCTTC.

The chain carries TRBV7-2 and TRBJ2-5, with 12 bases identical to TRBD2. V dropped 5 bases and J dropped 3; count of bases not matched to a gene: 4. Germline CDR1 SGHTA, CDR2 FQGNSA. The CDR3 has 15 residues. The CDR3 DNA follows: TGTGCCAGCAGCGGACGACTAGCGGGAGAAGAGACCCAGTACTTC. It is translated as CASSGRLAGEETQYF.